The rows below give T cell receptor beta chains drawn from one sample of a study of blood T cells in healthy people across ages. A single record per CDR3 protein comes from TCRdb applying MiXCR to the 5' RACE reads. The sample has over a million distinct CDR3 sequences; 42% are singletons. Sample: blood. All receptors derive from a young woman in good health. Each CDR3 is given with its conserved first and last residue. The order of the fields is clone size, V gene, J gene, D gene, CDR3 DNA, CDR3 protein. A D gene is named only where the DNA matches it firmly. Size is omitted from some rows. Given values are once, few, many or a class for expanded clones.

clone size: NA
V gene: TRBV5-1
J gene: TRBJ2-1
D gene: NA
CDR3 DNA: TGCGCCAGCAGCCTCCAGTCGTGGCCGGGCAATGAGCAGTTCTTC
CDR3 protein: CASSLQSWPGNEQFF

clone size: few
V gene: TRBV20-1
J gene: TRBJ2-7
D gene: NA
CDR3 DNA: TGCAGTGCTCCCTGGGAGGGGGCGAACGAGCAGTACTTC
CDR3 protein: CSAPWEGANEQYF

clone size: few
V gene: TRBV6-5
J gene: TRBJ2-3
D gene: NA
CDR3 DNA: TGTGCCAGCAGTTACGGGCATTCCATGAATACGCAGTATTTT
CDR3 protein: CASSYGHSMNTQYF

clone size: NA
V gene: TRBV7-3
J gene: TRBJ2-5
D gene: TRBD2
CDR3 DNA: TGTGCCAGCAGCTTAGGACTAGTCCCAGAGACCCAGTACTTC
CDR3 protein: CASSLGLVPETQYF

clone size: NA
V gene: TRBV5-1
J gene: TRBJ2-1
D gene: NA
CDR3 DNA: TGCGCCAGCAGCCCGGTTCGGTTGGAGAATGAGCAGTTCTTC
CDR3 protein: CASSPVRLENEQFF

clone size: once
V gene: TRBV20-1
J gene: TRBJ2-7
D gene: TRBD2
CDR3 DNA: TGCAGTGCTCCCGGGGTAGCGGGGGGCGGGTACGAGCAGTACTTC
CDR3 protein: CSAPGVAGGGYEQYF

clone size: NA
V gene: TRBV7-9
J gene: TRBJ2-1
D gene: TRBD1
CDR3 DNA: TGTGCCAGCAGGGATAGGACAGGCTACAATGAGCAGTTCTTC
CDR3 protein: CASRDRTGYNEQFF

clone size: few
V gene: TRBV10-2
J gene: TRBJ2-7
D gene: NA
CDR3 DNA: TGCGCCAGCAGTGATGGTTGGAACGGCGGTCAGTACTTC
CDR3 protein: CASSDGWNGGQYF

clone size: NA
V gene: TRBV6-5
J gene: TRBJ2-4
D gene: NA
CDR3 DNA: TGTGCCAGCAGTTACGTGGGGGTTGGAACCAAAAACATTCAGTACTTC
CDR3 protein: CASSYVGVGTKNIQYF

clone size: NA
V gene: TRBV6-6
J gene: TRBJ1-5
D gene: NA
CDR3 DNA: TGTGCCAGCAGTCCTCCCGGGCTCCCCCAGCATTTT
CDR3 protein: CASSPPGLPQHF

clone size: NA
V gene: TRBV20-1
J gene: TRBJ1-5
D gene: NA
CDR3 DNA: TGCAGTGCTAGGACCGGAGGAAAGGGTCAGCCCCAGCATTTT
CDR3 protein: CSARTGGKGQPQHF

clone size: NA
V gene: TRBV2
J gene: TRBJ2-7
D gene: TRBD1
CDR3 DNA: TGTACCAGCAGTGAGGACAGGGGGTTGACCTACGAGCAGTACTTC
CDR3 protein: CTSSEDRGLTYEQYF

clone size: NA
V gene: TRBV7-9
J gene: TRBJ1-3
D gene: NA
CDR3 DNA: TGTGCCAGCAGCTTCAACGGAAACACCATATATTTT
CDR3 protein: CASSFNGNTIYF

clone size: few
V gene: TRBV7-2
J gene: TRBJ1-1
D gene: NA
CDR3 DNA: TGTGCCAGCGCGCCCGGCTCAGGTAACACTGAAGCTTTCTTT
CDR3 protein: CASAPGSGNTEAFF

clone size: few
V gene: TRBV10-3
J gene: TRBJ2-2
D gene: TRBD2
CDR3 DNA: TGTGCCTCCAGTGACGGGACTAGCGGGAACACCGGGGAGCTGTTTTTT
CDR3 protein: CASSDGTSGNTGELFF

clone size: NA
V gene: TRBV7-9
J gene: TRBJ2-3
D gene: TRBD2
CDR3 DNA: TGTGCCAGCAGCGCCTGGGGCGGGAGATCCAAGGAGGGCACAGATACGCAGTATTTT
CDR3 protein: CASSAWGGRSKEGTDTQYF

clone size: few
V gene: TRBV20-1
J gene: TRBJ2-3
D gene: TRBD2
CDR3 DNA: TGCAGTGCTAGAGATGTGACTAGCGGGGGGACAGATACGCAGTATTTT
CDR3 protein: CSARDVTSGGTDTQYF

clone size: NA
V gene: TRBV7-9
J gene: TRBJ1-1
D gene: NA
CDR3 DNA: TGTGCCAGCAGCTCACAGCCAAAGAACACTGAAGCTTTCTTT
CDR3 protein: CASSSQPKNTEAFF

clone size: many
V gene: TRBV29-1
J gene: TRBJ2-1
D gene: NA
CDR3 DNA: TGCAGCGTTGAGGAGGGGGCAATCTATGAGCAGTTCTTC
CDR3 protein: CSVEEGAIYEQFF

clone size: NA
V gene: TRBV6-5
J gene: TRBJ2-7
D gene: TRBD2
CDR3 DNA: TGTGCCAGCCGCACTAGCGGCCGGTACGAGCAGTACTTC
CDR3 protein: CASRTSGRYEQYF

clone size: few
V gene: TRBV18
J gene: TRBJ2-1
D gene: NA
CDR3 DNA: TGTGCCAGCTCAGGACGCGCGAGCTCCTACAATGAGCAGTTCTTC
CDR3 protein: CASSGRASSYNEQFF

clone size: NA
V gene: TRBV20-1
J gene: TRBJ2-6
D gene: NA
CDR3 DNA: TGCAGTGCTGCGGGGATCGTTGGGGCCAACGTCCTGACTTTC
CDR3 protein: CSAAGIVGANVLTF

clone size: NA
V gene: TRBV25-1
J gene: TRBJ1-1
D gene: NA
CDR3 DNA: TGTGCCAGCACGGGTACCTTGAACACTGAAGCTTTCTTT
CDR3 protein: CASTGTLNTEAFF

clone size: few
V gene: TRBV7-3
J gene: TRBJ2-3
D gene: NA
CDR3 DNA: TGTGCCAGCAGCTTATACCGTTCAGATACGCAGTATTTT
CDR3 protein: CASSLYRSDTQYF

clone size: NA
V gene: TRBV6-1
J gene: TRBJ1-5
D gene: TRBD1
CDR3 DNA: TGTGCCAGCAGTGCAAGACAGGGGGAAAATAGCAATCAGCCCCAGCATTTT
CDR3 protein: CASSARQGENSNQPQHF

clone size: NA
V gene: TRBV5-4
J gene: TRBJ2-7
D gene: NA
CDR3 DNA: TGTGCCAGCAGCCATACGGGACTCCGAGGGGTATCCTACGAGCAGTACTTC
CDR3 protein: CASSHTGLRGVSYEQYF

clone size: NA
V gene: TRBV11-2
J gene: TRBJ2-5
D gene: TRBD1
CDR3 DNA: TGTGCCAGCAGCAAGACAGGGTGGGAGACCCAGTACTTC
CDR3 protein: CASSKTGWETQYF

clone size: NA
V gene: TRBV3-1
J gene: TRBJ2-7
D gene: TRBD1
CDR3 DNA: TGTGCCAGCAGCCCCGGACAGGTGAAGCAGTACTTC
CDR3 protein: CASSPGQVKQYF

clone size: NA
V gene: TRBV5-1
J gene: TRBJ2-7
D gene: TRBD2
CDR3 DNA: TGCGCCAGCAGTATTCTAGCGGGAACTTACGAGCAGTACTTC
CDR3 protein: CASSILAGTYEQYF

clone size: few
V gene: TRBV20-1
J gene: TRBJ2-1
D gene: TRBD2
CDR3 DNA: TGCAGTGCTCCCGCGGGAGGGCCGACGAATGAGCAGTTCTTC
CDR3 protein: CSAPAGGPTNEQFF

clone size: NA
V gene: TRBV4-1
J gene: TRBJ2-5
D gene: NA
CDR3 DNA: TGCGCCAGCAGCCAAGAACGCGAGGCACAGACCCAGTACTTC
CDR3 protein: CASSQEREAQTQYF

clone size: NA
V gene: TRBV29-1
J gene: TRBJ1-2
D gene: NA
CDR3 DNA: TGCAGCGCGTTCGGTGGGGCCGCTGGCTACACCTTC
CDR3 protein: CSAFGGAAGYTF

clone size: NA
V gene: TRBV27
J gene: TRBJ2-7
D gene: NA
CDR3 DNA: TGTGCCAGTGCAAAGGGGTATGGGGGGCCGTCATACAATGAGCAGTACTTC
CDR3 protein: CASAKGYGGPSYNEQYF

clone size: NA
V gene: TRBV29-1
J gene: TRBJ1-1
D gene: NA
CDR3 DNA: TGCAGCGTTGAAGAGGGACAGAACACTGAAGCTTTCTTT
CDR3 protein: CSVEEGQNTEAFF

clone size: few
V gene: TRBV6-2/TRBV6-3
J gene: TRBJ2-7
D gene: TRBD1
CDR3 DNA: TGTGCCAGCAGAGGGACAGGAAAACCCTACGAGCAGTACTTC
CDR3 protein: CASRGTGKPYEQYF

clone size: NA
V gene: TRBV12-5
J gene: TRBJ2-1
D gene: TRBD2
CDR3 DNA: TGTGCTAGTGGTTTAGGGACTAGCGGGTACAATGAGCAGTTCTTC
CDR3 protein: CASGLGTSGYNEQFF

clone size: few
V gene: TRBV4-1
J gene: TRBJ1-5
D gene: TRBD1
CDR3 DNA: TGCGCCAGCAGCCCCCCGGACAGGGCCCATCAGCCCCAGCATTTT
CDR3 protein: CASSPPDRAHQPQHF

clone size: NA
V gene: TRBV5-1
J gene: TRBJ2-7
D gene: NA
CDR3 DNA: TGCGCCAGCAGCCCCGGGACGGTTCCGACCTACGAGCAGTACTTC
CDR3 protein: CASSPGTVPTYEQYF

clone size: NA
V gene: TRBV7-2
J gene: TRBJ1-5
D gene: NA
CDR3 DNA: TGTGCCAGCAGCTTAAGGCAAGGTCAGCCCCAGCATTTT
CDR3 protein: CASSLRQGQPQHF

clone size: few
V gene: TRBV7-2
J gene: TRBJ2-1
D gene: TRBD2
CDR3 DNA: TGTGCCAGCAGCCTGCGGGGGGCCCACAATGAGCAGTTCTTC
CDR3 protein: CASSLRGAHNEQFF

clone size: few
V gene: TRBV9
J gene: TRBJ2-1
D gene: NA
CDR3 DNA: TGTGCCAGCAGCTTCACAGGGAAAGGGGGCAATGAGCAGTTCTTC
CDR3 protein: CASSFTGKGGNEQFF

clone size: NA
V gene: TRBV4-1
J gene: TRBJ1-5
D gene: NA
CDR3 DNA: TGCGCCAGCAGCCAAGAGGGGGGGAGGGGGGGCAATCAGCCCCAGCATTTT
CDR3 protein: CASSQEGGRGGNQPQHF

clone size: once
V gene: TRBV3-1
J gene: TRBJ2-1
D gene: NA
CDR3 DNA: TGTGCCAGCAGCCAAGCCCCAGGGACCTACGAGCAGTTCTTC
CDR3 protein: CASSQAPGTYEQFF

clone size: NA
V gene: TRBV6-5
J gene: TRBJ2-7
D gene: NA
CDR3 DNA: TGTGCCAGCAGTTACGGTCTTGGGGGCGAGCAGTACTTC
CDR3 protein: CASSYGLGGEQYF

clone size: NA
V gene: TRBV3-1
J gene: TRBJ2-5
D gene: NA
CDR3 DNA: TGTGCCAGCAGCCAACTTGACAGGGGAGGGTTGCAAGAGACCCAGTACTTC
CDR3 protein: CASSQLDRGGLQETQYF

clone size: few
V gene: TRBV12-3/TRBV12-4
J gene: TRBJ2-3
D gene: NA
CDR3 DNA: TGTGCCAGCAGTTCCGGGGGAGCGAGGGGGGATACGCAGTATTTT
CDR3 protein: CASSSGGARGDTQYF

clone size: NA
V gene: TRBV14
J gene: TRBJ1-2
D gene: TRBD1
CDR3 DNA: TGTGCCAGCGGACAGGGTAGCTATGGCTACACCTTC
CDR3 protein: CASGQGSYGYTF

clone size: NA
V gene: TRBV5-1
J gene: TRBJ2-2
D gene: NA
CDR3 DNA: TGCGCCAGCAGCCTGGGACGACGGGTGGGAAACACCGGGGAGCTGTTTTTT
CDR3 protein: CASSLGRRVGNTGELFF

clone size: NA
V gene: TRBV4-1
J gene: TRBJ1-1
D gene: NA
CDR3 DNA: TGCGCCAGCAGCCAGGTGGCCCAGAACACTGAAGCTTTCTTT
CDR3 protein: CASSQVAQNTEAFF

clone size: few
V gene: TRBV10-3
J gene: TRBJ2-6
D gene: TRBD2
CDR3 DNA: TGTGCCATCAGTGAGGTAGCGGGAGGCTCTGGGGCCAACGTCCTGACTTTC
CDR3 protein: CAISEVAGGSGANVLTF

clone size: few
V gene: TRBV7-2
J gene: TRBJ2-7
D gene: NA
CDR3 DNA: TGTGCCAGCAGCCCAGCCCACTACGAGCAGTACTTC
CDR3 protein: CASSPAHYEQYF